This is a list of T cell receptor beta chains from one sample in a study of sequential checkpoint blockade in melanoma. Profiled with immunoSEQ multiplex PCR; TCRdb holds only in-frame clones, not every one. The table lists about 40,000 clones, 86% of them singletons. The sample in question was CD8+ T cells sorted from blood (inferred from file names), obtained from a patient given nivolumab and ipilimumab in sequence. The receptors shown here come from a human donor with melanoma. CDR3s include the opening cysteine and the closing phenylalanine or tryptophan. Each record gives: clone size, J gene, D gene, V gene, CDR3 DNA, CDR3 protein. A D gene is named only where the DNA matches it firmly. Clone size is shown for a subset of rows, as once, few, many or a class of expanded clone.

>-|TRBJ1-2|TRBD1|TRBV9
TGTGCCAGCAGCGTAGCTGTGATCGCCGGGACAGGGAATAGTGGCTACACCTTC
CASSVAVIAGTGNSGYTF
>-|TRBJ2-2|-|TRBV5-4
TGTGCCAGCAGCCCCTATAACACCGGGGAGCTGTTTTTT
CASSPYNTGELFF
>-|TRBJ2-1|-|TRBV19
TGTGCCAGTAGTTCACAGGGTTCCTACAATGAGCAGTTCTTC
CASSSQGSYNEQFF
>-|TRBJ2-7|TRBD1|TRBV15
TGTGCCACCCGCGGTACAGGGGTCTACGAGCAGTACTTC
CATRGTGVYEQYF
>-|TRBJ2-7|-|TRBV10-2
TGCGCCAGCGGGGGGTCGGCGTGGGAGCAGTACTTC
CASGGSAWEQYF
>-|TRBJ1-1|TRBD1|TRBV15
TGTGCCACCAAGGACAGGGATGTTGAAGCTTTCTTT
CATKDRDVEAFF
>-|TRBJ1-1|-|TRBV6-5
TGTGCCAGCAGTTACGTTAGCGCCACTGAAGCTTTCTTT
CASSYVSATEAFF
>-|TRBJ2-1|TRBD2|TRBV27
TGTGCCAGCCGACACTTAGCGGGAGGAGTTAGCGATGAGCAGTTCTTC
CASRHLAGGVSDEQFF
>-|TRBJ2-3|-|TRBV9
TGTGCCAGCCAGGGTGGCACAGATACGCAGTATTTT
CASQGGTDTQYF
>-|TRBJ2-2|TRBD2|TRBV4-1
TGCGCCAGCAGCCAAGATCGAGTAGCGGGAGAAACCGGGGAGCTGTTTTTT
CASSQDRVAGETGELFF
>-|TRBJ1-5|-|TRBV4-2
TGTGCCAGCAGCCAAGATCAGGGTAGCAATCAGCCCCAGCATTTT
CASSQDQGSNQPQHF
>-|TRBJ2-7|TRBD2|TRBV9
TGTGCCAGCAGCGTCCTAGCGGGAGATGACTACGAGCAGTACTTC
CASSVLAGDDYEQYF
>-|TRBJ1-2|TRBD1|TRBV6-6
TGTGCCAGCAGTTACTCGAGGACAGGTTTTGACTATGGCTACACCTTC
CASSYSRTGFDYGYTF
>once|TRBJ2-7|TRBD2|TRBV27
TGTGCCAGCAGTTGGACTAGCGGATACGAGCAGTACTTC
CASSWTSGYEQYF
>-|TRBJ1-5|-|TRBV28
TGTGCCAGCAGTCCAGGGGTTTATAGCAATCAGCCCCAGCATTTT
CASSPGVYSNQPQHF
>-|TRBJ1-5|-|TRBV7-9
TGTGCCAGCAGGCCGACAGGCGGCGATCAGCCCCAGCATTTT
CASRPTGGDQPQHF
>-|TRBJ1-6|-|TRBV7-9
TGTGCCAGCAGCTTAACAGAACCGAGCTCCTATAATTCACCCCTCCACTTT
CASSLTEPSSYNSPLHF
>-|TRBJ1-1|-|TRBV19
TGTGCCAGTAGTATAGGAGGTGAAGCTTTCTTT
CASSIGGEAFF
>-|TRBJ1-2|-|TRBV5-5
TGTGCCAGCAGCTCCAGGGGTGGCTACACCTTC
CASSSRGGYTF
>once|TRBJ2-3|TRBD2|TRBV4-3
TGCGCCAGCAGCCAACAAGCGGGAGTGGCAGATACGCAGTATTTT
CASSQQAGVADTQYF
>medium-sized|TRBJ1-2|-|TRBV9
TGTGCCAGCAGCGTAGGGGGGGACTATGGCTACACCTTC
CASSVGGDYGYTF
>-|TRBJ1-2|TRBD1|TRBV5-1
TGCGCCAGCAGCTGGACAGGGGGCGCAGGTGGCTACACCTTC
CASSWTGGAGGYTF